This is a list of T cell receptor beta chains from one sample in a study of long-term antiretroviral therapy in people with HIV. Profiling relied on immunoSEQ multiplex PCR, and the TCRdb table lists in-frame clones only, not all of them. The sample has about 36,000 clones, over 70% seen once; the top ten hold 6% to 7%. Sequencing used unsorted PBMCs, obtained 0.6 years after starting antiretroviral therapy. These receptors all come from a man aged 18 to 30 with HIV. The conserved cysteine and the conserved F or W are not part of the CDR3 here. Clone sizes are given selectively: once, few, many, or a class where the clone is expanded.

clone_size: NA
j_call: TRBJ1-1
v_call: TRBV11-2
cdr3_aa: ASSLEAGGTEAF

clone_size: NA
j_call: TRBJ1-3
v_call: TRBV28
cdr3_aa: ASSLGIGGADGNTIY

clone_size: few
j_call: TRBJ2-7
v_call: TRBV4-3
cdr3_aa: ASSQALTYEQY

clone_size: NA
j_call: TRBJ2-7
v_call: TRBV5-1
cdr3_aa: ASSLAGNSIYEQY

clone_size: NA
j_call: TRBJ2-3
v_call: TRBV7-2
cdr3_aa: ASSRRGGTDTQY

clone_size: few
j_call: TRBJ2-1
v_call: TRBV2
cdr3_aa: ASSVGYNEQF

clone_size: NA
j_call: TRBJ1-5
v_call: TRBV6-1
cdr3_aa: ASSERQGVQPQH

clone_size: NA
j_call: TRBJ1-3
v_call: TRBV30
cdr3_aa: AFQGNSGNTIY

clone_size: NA
j_call: TRBJ2-7
v_call: TRBV7-9
cdr3_aa: ASSTGQEYEQY

clone_size: NA
j_call: TRBJ1-2
v_call: TRBV6-5
cdr3_aa: ASSYSASGYT

clone_size: NA
j_call: TRBJ2-7
v_call: TRBV11-3
cdr3_aa: ASSLGYSYEQY

clone_size: NA
j_call: TRBJ2-1
v_call: TRBV6-6
cdr3_aa: ASSYGAGGGYNEQF

clone_size: few
j_call: TRBJ2-7
v_call: TRBV14
cdr3_aa: ASSLSGDYEQY

clone_size: NA
j_call: TRBJ2-2
v_call: TRBV19
cdr3_aa: ASSIRGGTGELF

clone_size: NA
j_call: TRBJ2-7
v_call: TRBV2
cdr3_aa: ASEQELYEQY

clone_size: NA
j_call: TRBJ2-5
v_call: TRBV29-1
cdr3_aa: SVEHLGETQY

clone_size: NA
j_call: TRBJ2-7
v_call: TRBV11-2
cdr3_aa: ASSLSGSPPYEQY

clone_size: NA
j_call: TRBJ1-4
v_call: TRBV5-1
cdr3_aa: ASTSGHNEKLF

clone_size: NA
j_call: TRBJ2-1
v_call: TRBV27
cdr3_aa: ASISYSRPSGRYEQF

clone_size: NA
j_call: TRBJ2-3
v_call: TRBV7-3
cdr3_aa: ASRTGSSTDTQY

clone_size: NA
j_call: TRBJ2-6
v_call: TRBV9
cdr3_aa: ASSVLSGTSGANVLT

clone_size: NA
j_call: TRBJ2-7
v_call: TRBV5-1
cdr3_aa: ASSKDRGLPNEQY

clone_size: NA
j_call: TRBJ2-5
v_call: TRBV6-6
cdr3_aa: ASRGRQGTFQETQY

clone_size: NA
j_call: TRBJ2-7
v_call: TRBV19
cdr3_aa: ASSMTGGIYEQY

clone_size: NA
j_call: TRBJ1-1
v_call: TRBV28
cdr3_aa: ASSLGGRVGHSEAF

clone_size: NA
j_call: TRBJ2-2
v_call: TRBV30
cdr3_aa: AWSVRRLADRTGELF

clone_size: NA
j_call: TRBJ2-3
v_call: TRBV29-1
cdr3_aa: SVVSTARSGTQY

clone_size: NA
j_call: TRBJ1-1
v_call: TRBV2
cdr3_aa: ASIDRLGGTEAF

clone_size: once
j_call: TRBJ2-7
v_call: TRBV7-2
cdr3_aa: ASSSHYEQY

clone_size: NA
j_call: TRBJ1-1
v_call: TRBV29-1
cdr3_aa: SVQREGVNTEAF

clone_size: few
j_call: TRBJ2-3
v_call: TRBV29-1
cdr3_aa: STANPQY